This TCR beta chain emerged from a study of human T cells and chemical hapten exposure. Study-wide background: Patch tests put 0.01% DPC on the upper back, and the results were checked at 6 days.

Germline lookup yields CDR1 SGDLS and CDR2 YYNGEE. The CDR3 is 15 amino acids. V was trimmed by 2 bases and J by 0 bases, leaving 6 bases between them. Time point reported: patch test 3, about 24 weeks after DPC sensitization. Treatment of the sample: therapeutic diphenylcyclopropenone sensitization with weekly scalp DPC. In the library, unique molecular identifiers were attached to individual cDNA molecules. TCRdb fed the RACE reads into MiXCR, producing one record per CDR3 protein. The table lists fewer than 100,000 distinct CDR3 sequences, approximately 10% of them singletons. Findings and caveats of the study: Significantly more large CDR3 similarity clusters arose among expanded TCRs than among controls.

Ten or more counts support this clonotype. Its matching antigen is unknown. V usage is TRBV9 and J usage is TRBJ1-6, with a possible D match to TRBD1 (6 bases). The sequence came from a woman aged 25-40 years with alopecia areata. Some clones in this sample may be carry-over from other donors' samples. The sequencing here drew on whole blood, taken in connection with sensitization to the hapten diphenylcyclopropenone (DPC). CDR3 in amino acids: CASSVDSSYNSPLHF. The CDR3 DNA reads TGTGCCAGCAGCGTGGACAGCTCCTATAATTCACCCCTCCACTTT.